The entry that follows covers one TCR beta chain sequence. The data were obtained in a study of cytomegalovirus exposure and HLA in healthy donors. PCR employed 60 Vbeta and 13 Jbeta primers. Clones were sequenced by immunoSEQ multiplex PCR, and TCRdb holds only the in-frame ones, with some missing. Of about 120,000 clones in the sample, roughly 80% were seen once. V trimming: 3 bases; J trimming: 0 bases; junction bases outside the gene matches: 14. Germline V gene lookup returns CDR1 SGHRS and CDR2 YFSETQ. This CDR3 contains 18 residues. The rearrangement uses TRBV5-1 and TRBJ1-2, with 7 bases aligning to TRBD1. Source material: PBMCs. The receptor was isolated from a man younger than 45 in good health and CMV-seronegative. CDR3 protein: CASSSLGSYRGANYGYTF. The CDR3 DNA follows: TGCGCCAGCAGCTCTCTTGGATCCTACAGGGGAGCTAACTATGGCTACACCTTC.